Each of the 14 T cell receptor beta chains below was sequenced from the same sample in a study of a mutant IDH1 vaccine in newly diagnosed glioma. The method was immunoSEQ multiplex PCR; TCRdb's version includes in-frame clones alone and lacks a portion of them. This sample yields roughly 38,000 clones, of which 92% are seen a single time; 15% to 20% belongs to the top ten. Time point defined: baseline, week 1 (first vaccination visit). Indicated treatment: pre-vaccination baseline after standard-of-care therapy. The sample was PBMCs, taken from a glioma patient treated with radiotherapy, temozolomide or both. The receptor source for this set is a man between 18 and 29 years old with glioma.

V and J are TRBV4-3 and TRBJ1-2, with D tentatively TRBD1 (5 bases). V shed 3 bases and J shed 3 bases, with 14 bases lying between them. The V gene's germline CDR1 is LGHNA and CDR2 YSLEER. The CDR3 spans 15 residues. CDR3 nucleotides: TGCGCCAGCAGCCAGGATAGGGGTAGGGACTATGGCTACACCTTC. It is translated as CASSQDRGRDYGYTF.

The gene calls are TRBV7-2 and TRBJ2-3; 13 positions agree with TRBD2. The CDR3 runs 15 residues. Germline CDR1 is SGHTA and CDR2 is FQGNSA. With 1 base clipped from V and 8 bases from J, the junction kept 3 bases outside the gene matches. As DNA, the CDR3 is TGTGCCAGCAGCTTAGAACTAGCGGGGGGGGGTACGCAGTATTTT. This translates into CASSLELAGGGTQYF.

The chain uses TRBV10-3 and TRBJ2-1; 14 nucleotides agree with TRBD2. The trim removed 3 bases at V and 8 bases at J, leaving 9 bases unmatched. This CDR3 contains 17 residues. The germline V gene has CDR1 ENHRY and CDR2 SYGVKD. This CDR3 is CAISDSGTSGSRHEQFF. The CDR3 bases are TGTGCCATCAGTGATTCCGGGACTAGCGGGAGTAGGCATGAGCAGTTCTTC.

This clone was seen once. V is TRBV7-2 and J is TRBJ1-2; weak D call: TRBD1 (5 bases). Germline CDR1 SGHTA, CDR2 FQGNSA. CDR3 length: 15 residues. The V and J ends lost 3 bases and 8 bases respectively, with 19 bases between them. The CDR3 spells CASSFDRTGTAGYTF. In DNA form, the CDR3 reads TGTGCCAGCAGCTTTGATAGAACAGGCACGGCAGGCTACACCTTC.

The chain has TRBV9 and TRBJ1-3, with D perhaps matching TRBD1 (6 bases). Germline V gene lookup returns CDR1 SGDLS and CDR2 YYNGEE. V dropped 3 bases and J dropped 4 bases, with 11 bases sitting between them. CDR3 size: 14 residues. CDR3 DNA: TGTGCCAGCAGCGATCCCAGGGGAGGAAACACCATATATTTT. It codes for CASSDPRGGNTIYF. The whole variable domain, filled in from reference TRBV9 and TRBJ1-3, reads DSGVTQTPKHLITATGQRVTLRCSPRSGDLSVYWYQQSLDQGLQFLIQYYNGEERAKGNILERFSAQQFPDLHSELNLSSLELGDSALYFCASSDPRGGNTIYFGEGSWLTVV.

J is TRBJ1-5 and V is TRBV5-1; no firm D call. The germline CDR1 and CDR2 sequences are SGHRS and YFSETQ. Trimming removed 4 bases from V and 1 base from J, with 6 bases in between. The CDR3 loop spans 13 amino acids. The CDR3 is CASSPDSNQPQHF. For the CDR3, the DNA is TGCGCCAGCAGCCCCGACAGCAATCAGCCCCAGCATTTT. Together with reference TRBV5-1 and TRBJ1-5, the CDR3 gives the full variable domain: KAGVTQTPRYLIKTRGQQVTLSCSPISGHRSVSWYQQTPGQGLQFLFEYFSETQRNKGNFPGRFSGRQFSNSRSEMNVSTLELGDSALYLCASSPDSNQPQHFGDGTRLSIL.

The rearrangement links TRBV30 to TRBJ2-7; unclear D gene. Trimming removed 0 bases from V and 3 bases from J, with 6 bases in between. Germline CDR1 is GTSNPN and CDR2 is SVGIG (reference sequence). The CDR3 consists of 12 residues. CDR3 coding DNA: TGTGCCTGGAGTGTGGATAGCTACGAGCAGTACTTC. It codes for CAWSVDSYEQYF.

This sequence joins TRBV29-1 and TRBJ1-4; D not certain. The germline CDR1 and CDR2 sequences are SQVTM and ANQGSEA. The V end was cut by 1 base, the J end by 8 bases, with 8 bases between. The CDR3 covers 12 residues. Here the CDR3 DNA reads TGCAGCGTTGAAGGGGCAGCCGAAAAACTGTTTTTT. Protein sequence: CSVEGAAEKLFF.

This chain uses TRBV7-6 with TRBJ1-4; a weak D match, TRBD1 (6 bases). V lost 6 bases, J lost 3 bases, and 11 bases lay in between. Germline CDR1 and CDR2: SGHVS and FNYEAQ. The CDR3 runs 14 residues. In DNA, the CDR3 is TGTGCCAGCAGACAGGGAGCGGCTAATGAAAAACTGTTTTTT. Encoded protein: CASRQGAANEKLFF.

The chain is built from TRBV5-4 and TRBJ1-1; D perhaps matches TRBD1 (5 bases). CDR1 is SGHNT, CDR2 YYREEE, per germline (reference sequence). V was cut by 3 bases and J by 3 bases, with 15 bases left in between. There are 15 residues in the CDR3. The CDR3 DNA reads TGTGCCAGCAGCTCCGGGGCTAAGAGGGACACTGAAGCTTTCTTT. Translated, it gives CASSSGAKRDTEAFF. The whole variable domain, remainder taken from reference TRBV5-4 and TRBJ1-1, is ETGVTQSPTHLIKTRGQQVTLRCSSQSGHNTVSWYQQALGQGPQFIFQYYREEENGRGNFPPRFSGLQFPNYSSELNVNALELDDSALYLCASSSGAKRDTEAFFGQGTRLTVV.

The rearrangement links TRBV6-6 to TRBJ1-4; no reliable D call. The length of the CDR3 is 13 residues. Germline V gene data show CDR1 as MNHNY and CDR2 as SVGAGI (reference sequence). Trimming stripped 4 bases from V and 4 bases from J, with 7 bases between. The CDR3 DNA follows: TGTGCCAGCAGTTTTTTGGGTAATGAAAAACTGTTTTTT. This gives the protein CASSFLGNEKLFF.

The chain recombines TRBV28 with TRBJ1-1; D is unclear. V was clipped by 11 bases and J by 11 bases, with 18 bases between them. The germline CDR1 and CDR2 sequences are MDHEN and SYDVKM. The CDR3 has 11 amino acids. CDR3 coding DNA: TGTGCCCTGGGAGCATCTGGAGGGGCTTTCTTT. Translation gives CALGASGGAFF.

As to this clone: Other DNA sequences within the sample encode an identical CDR3. The gene calls are TRBV4-3 and TRBJ1-2; D is uncertain. CDR1 is LGHNA, CDR2 YSLEER, per germline. CDR3 length equals 15 residues. The V gene lost 0 bases and the J gene lost 4 bases, with 12 bases spanning the gap. The CDR3 coding sequence is TGCGCCAGCAGCCAAGATAGGAGCTCGCGCTATGGCTACACCTTC. Translation: CASSQDRSSRYGYTF.

This chain joins TRBV19 and TRBJ1-5; D might be TRBD1 (5 bases). This CDR3 has 13 amino acids. V gave up 6 bases and J gave up 3 bases, with 9 bases separating them. Germline assignment: CDR1 LNHDA and CDR2 SQIVND (reference sequence). CDR3 in amino acids: CASRQGPNQPQHF. DNA for the CDR3: TGTGCCAGTAGGCAGGGTCCCAATCAGCCCCAGCATTTT.